The 27 T cell receptor beta chains below all came from one sample that was sequenced in a study of T cell responses to AZD1222 COVID-19 vaccine. Repertoires were generated with immunoSEQ multiplex PCR, while TCRdb's copy carries only in-frame clones and drops some. This sample has around 140,000 clones, with about nine tenths found just once. This material consisted of peripheral blood, taken 28 days after the second AZD1222 dose. Every receptor here comes from an adult who received the AZD1222 COVID-19 vaccine.

The chain links TRBV10-3 to TRBJ1-4, with D perhaps TRBD1 (6 bases). Per germline, CDR1 ENHRY and CDR2 SYGVKD. CDR3 length: 14 amino acids. V was pared by 10 bases and J by 8 bases, with 20 bases between. CDR3 bases: TGTGCCACCGCCAGGGGCGGGGGAGGCGAAAAACTGTTTTTT. This translates into CATARGGGGEKLFF.

This clone was observed a few times. The CDR3 loop reads CATSDEKGRKGLNTGELFF. The CDR3 DNA reads as TGTGCCACCAGTGACGAGAAGGGACGGAAAGGGCTGAACACCGGGGAGCTGTTTTTT. The rearrangement uses TRBV24-1 and TRBJ2-2; D possibly uses TRBD1 or TRBD2 (5 bases each). The V gene lost 4 bases and the J gene lost 1 base, with 21 bases spanning the gap. The V gene's germline CDR1 is KGHDR and CDR2 SFDVKD. The CDR3 covers 19 residues.

This chain uses TRBV18 with TRBJ2-2; 8 bases align to TRBD2. The length of the CDR3 is 15 residues. V dropped 2 bases and J dropped 4; count of bases not matched to a gene: 3. The V gene's germline CDR1 is KGHSH and CDR2 LQKENI. In DNA, the CDR3 is TGTGCCAGCTCACCAGCGGGAGGCAGCACCGGGGAGCTGTTTTTT. The encoded protein is CASSPAGGSTGELFF.

The rearrangement uses TRBV6-4 and TRBJ1-6, with TRBD1 matching over 7 bases. CDR1 and CDR2 from the germline V gene are MRHNA and SNTAGT. The CDR3 length is 16 residues. The V segment lost 6 bases and the J segment 10 bases; nucleotides outside the gene matches: 15. CDR3 protein: CASSASGGASNSPLHF. DNA of the CDR3: TGTGCCAGCAGCGCCTCAGGGGGAGCGTCGAACTCACCCCTCCACTTT.

The rearrangement joins TRBV5-1 to TRBJ1-1, with 7 bases that match TRBD1. The length of the CDR3 is 15 residues. Germline V gene data show CDR1 as SGHRS and CDR2 as YFSETQ. Trimming took 3 bases from V and 1 from J; bases not matched to a gene: 6. The CDR3 nucleotides read TGCGCCAGCAGCTCACAGGGGCTCGGGAACACTGAAGCTTTCTTT. Protein: CASSSQGLGNTEAFF.

This rearrangement joins TRBV2 to TRBJ1-1, with a possible D match to TRBD1 (5 bases). This CDR3 spans 17 amino acids. Deletions cut 1 base from V and 2 bases from J, with 17 bases between. Germline CDR1 is SNHLY and CDR2 is FYNNEI. The CDR3 DNA sequence: TGTGCCAGCAGTGAAGGTTTACTTCGGACAACCAACACTGAAGCTTTCTTT. It codes for CASSEGLLRTTNTEAFF.

The chain joins TRBV14 to TRBJ2-5, with TRBD1 identical over 8 bases. The length of the CDR3 is 15 residues. The germline CDR1 and CDR2 sequences are SGHDN and FVKESK. V lost 2 bases, J lost 1 base, and 3 bases stayed unmatched. The CDR3 nucleotides read TGTGCCAGCAGCCAAATGGACAGGGCCCAAGAGACCCAGTACTTC. It yields the protein CASSQMDRAQETQYF. The entire variable domain, with the rest obtained from reference TRBV14 and TRBJ2-5, is as follows: EAGVTQFPSHSVIEKGQTVTLRCDPISGHDNLYWYRRVMGKEIKFLLHFVKESKQDESGMPNNRFLAERTGGTYSTLKVQPAELEDSGVYFCASSQMDRAQETQYFGPGTRLLVL.

This rearrangement joins TRBV19 to TRBJ1-1, with 7 bases matching TRBD1. This CDR3 spans 15 amino acids. Losses at the gene ends were 3 bases for V and 0 bases for J; bases not matched to a gene: 4. Looked up from germline, CDR1 is LNHDA and CDR2 is SQIVND (reference sequence). CDR3 coding DNA: TGTGCCAGTAGTATGGTTGACAGGGTGAACACTGAAGCTTTCTTT. Its translation: CASSMVDRVNTEAFF.

V is TRBV27 and J is TRBJ2-3, with D unresolved. Germline lookup yields CDR1 MNHEY and CDR2 SMNVEV (reference sequence). Trimming cost V 2 bases and J 4 bases, with 13 bases left between them. This CDR3 has 15 residues. CDR3 region: CASSLARFFPDTQYF. CDR3 nucleotide sequence: TGTGCCAGCAGTTTAGCCCGGTTCTTCCCAGATACGCAGTATTTT.

The chain carries TRBV4-2 and TRBJ2-7; 9 positions match TRBD2. This CDR3 has 14 amino acids. V dropped 4 bases and J dropped 3; count of bases not matched to a gene: 4. CDR1 is LGHNA and CDR2 is YNFKEQ in the germline V gene. The CDR3 region is CASSPQREDYEQYF. Here the CDR3 DNA reads TGTGCCAGCAGCCCCCAGCGGGAGGACTACGAGCAGTACTTC.

The DNA for the CDR3 is TGTGCCAGCAGCTCGCAAAACACTAATTCACCCCTCCACTTT. Amino acids: CASSSQNTNSPLHF. This sequence joins TRBV7-9 and TRBJ1-6; D ambiguous. CDR3 length: 14 amino acids. V was clipped by 4 bases and J by 6 bases, with 10 bases between them. Germline V gene sequence: CDR1 SEHNR, CDR2 FQNEAQ (reference sequence).

V usage is TRBV15 and J usage is TRBJ1-3; D is undetermined. The germline V gene encodes CDR1 LNHNV and CDR2 YYDKDF (reference sequence). Trimming removed 9 bases at V and 0 bases at J, with 9 bases between. There are 13 residues in the CDR3. The CDR3 spells CATRSGSGNTIYF. CDR3 sequence (DNA): TGTGCCACGCGCTCGGGCTCTGGAAACACCATATATTTT. Full variable domain (remainder filled in from reference TRBV15 and TRBJ1-3): DAMVIQNPRYQVTQFGKPVTLSCSQTLNHNVMYWYQQKSSQAPKLLFHYYDKDFNNEADTPDNFQSRRPNTSFCFLDIRSPGLGDTAMYLCATRSGSGNTIYFGEGSWLTVV.

CDR3 coding DNA: TGTGCCAGCAGCTCCGGGACAGGGGGAGATCAGCCCCAGCATTTT. It specifies CASSSGTGGDQPQHF. The chain has TRBV6-5 and TRBJ1-5, with 11 bases aligning to TRBD1. CDR1 MNHEY and CDR2 SVGAGI come from the germline V gene. The CDR3 runs 15 residues. The V and J ends lost 6 bases and 5 bases, in that order; junction bases with no gene match: 6.

The rearrangement uses TRBV14 and TRBJ2-5; 7 bases line up with TRBD2. The CDR3 runs to 15 residues. Unmatched junction bases numbered 8, after V lost 4 bases and J lost 3 bases. Germline lookup yields CDR1 SGHDN and CDR2 FVKESK. The DNA of the CDR3 is TGTGCCAGCAGCCTAGGACTAGGGCGGAAAGAGACCCAGTACTTC. This codes for CASSLGLGRKETQYF. Full variable domain (missing parts from reference TRBV14 and TRBJ2-5): EAGVTQFPSHSVIEKGQTVTLRCDPISGHDNLYWYRRVMGKEIKFLLHFVKESKQDESGMPNNRFLAERTGGTYSTLKVQPAELEDSGVYFCASSLGLGRKETQYFGPGTRLLVL.

The gene calls are TRBV4-2 and TRBJ2-4; a weak D match, TRBD1 (6 bases). Germline assignment: CDR1 LGHNA and CDR2 YNFKEQ. This CDR3 has 18 amino acids. The V end was cut by 4 bases, the J end by 0 bases, with 19 bases between. The CDR3 loop reads CASSRTPGERVAKNIQYF. CDR3 DNA sequence: TGTGCCAGCAGCCGGACCCCAGGGGAACGCGTAGCCAAAAACATTCAGTACTTC.

The chain joins TRBV10-1 to TRBJ1-1; D gene uncertain. Trimming took 7 bases from V and 7 from J, leaving 7 bases between them. The CDR3 is 10 residues long. Germline V gene sequence: CDR1 WNHNN, CDR2 SYGVQD (reference sequence). Here the CDR3 reads CASMSFEAFF. DNA for the CDR3: TGCGCCAGCATGAGTTTTGAAGCTTTCTTT.

The genes are TRBV18 and TRBJ2-7; 7 nucleotides match TRBD1. V gave up 6 bases and J gave up 3 bases; unmatched junction bases: 5. The CDR3 is made up of 13 amino acids. Looked up from germline, CDR1 is KGHSH and CDR2 is LQKENI. CDR3 protein: CASSLGTVYEQYF. The DNA of the CDR3 is TGTGCCAGCTCGCTTGGGACAGTCTACGAGCAGTACTTC.

The chain has TRBV11-2 and TRBJ2-7, with TRBD1 matching over 8 bases. V dropped 1 base and J dropped 7; count of bases not matched to a gene: 9. Germline V gene sequence: CDR1 SGHAT, CDR2 FQNNGV. The CDR3 length is 15 residues. CDR3 bases: TGTGCCAGCAGCTTAGGTGGTCAGGGGGCGAGGGAGCAGTACTTC. Amino acids: CASSLGGQGAREQYF.

V gene TRBV19 combines with J gene TRBJ2-3, with 8 bases identical to TRBD2. The germline V gene encodes CDR1 LNHDA and CDR2 SQIVND (reference sequence). The CDR3 extends over 21 amino acids. The J segment lost 9 bases and the V segment lost 3 bases, leaving 29 bases of the junction unmatched. For the CDR3, the DNA is TGTGCCAGTAGTATGCTTGGGGGACTAGGACGGGTGCATACTTACGGAGTAACGCAGTATTTT. As protein: CASSMLGGLGRVHTYGVTQYF.

This clone was observed a single time. This chain links TRBV19 with TRBJ1-1; the D gene is possibly TRBD1 (5 bases). V dropped 4 bases and J dropped 1 base, with 13 bases sitting between them. Germline V gives CDR1 LNHDA, CDR2 SQIVND (reference sequence). The CDR3 spans 15 residues. As DNA, the CDR3 is TGTGCCAGTAGTACCAACAGGCCGGGGAACACTGAAGCTTTCTTT. This encodes CASSTNRPGNTEAFF.

This clone has just one count. The chain employs TRBV30 and TRBJ1-2, with D perhaps matching TRBD1 (6 bases). The V end was cut by 2 bases, the J end by 7 bases, with 14 bases between. Germline values: CDR1 GTSNPN, CDR2 SVGIG (reference sequence). This CDR3 has 13 amino acids. The CDR3 sequence is CAWSRGAGGGYTF. For the CDR3, the DNA is TGTGCCTGGAGTAGGGGGGCTGGGGGTGGCTACACCTTC.

V is TRBV6-2 or TRBV6-3 and J is TRBJ1-5, with D perhaps TRBD1 (5 bases). Germline V gives CDR1 MNHEY, CDR2 SVGEGT. The CDR3 runs 16 residues. V lost 0 bases to trimming and J lost 4 bases, with 13 bases between them. CDR3 loop: CASSYSTRGRNQPQHF. CDR3 bases: TGTGCCAGCAGTTACTCGACAAGGGGCCGTAATCAGCCCCAGCATTTT.

This rearrangement joins TRBV27 to TRBJ2-6; D uncertain. The germline CDR1 and CDR2 sequences are MNHEY and SMNVEV (reference sequence). Trimming cost V 3 bases and J 0 bases, with 9 bases left between them. The CDR3 is 16 amino acids. CDR3 amino acids: CASSLRQLSGANVLTF. The CDR3 DNA follows: TGTGCCAGCAGTTTGCGACAACTCTCTGGGGCCAACGTCCTGACTTTC.

This clone has only one observation. V usage is TRBV11-2 and J usage is TRBJ1-1; 8 bases are a match to TRBD1. V was clipped by 5 bases and J by 11 bases; unmatched bases: 4. Germline CDR1 SGHAT, CDR2 FQNNGV. CDR3 size: 11 residues. CDR3 nucleotides: TGTGCCAGCAGCCCCCGGACAGGGGCTTTCTTT. It specifies CASSPRTGAFF.

The J gene is TRBJ2-1, the V gene TRBV9, with unresolved D. This CDR3 region has 15 residues. The V gene lost 1 base and the J gene lost 4 bases, with 12 bases spanning the gap. Germline V gene sequence: CDR1 SGDLS, CDR2 YYNGEE. The CDR3 is CASSVRGQEYNEQFF. CDR3 in DNA: TGTGCCAGCAGCGTACGAGGTCAAGAATACAATGAGCAGTTCTTC.

The V call is TRBV3-1 (or the pseudogene TRBV3-2), the J call TRBJ1-5, with 7 bases that match TRBD1. Germline V lookup: CDR1 LGHDT, CDR2 YNNKEL (reference sequence). There are 16 residues in the CDR3. The V segment lost 3 bases and the J segment 2 bases; nucleotides outside the gene matches: 7. As DNA, the CDR3 is TGTGCCAGCAGCCAGTACAGGGGAGAGGGCAATCAGCCCCAGCATTTT. This translates into CASSQYRGEGNQPQHF.

The count of this clone is one. The chain links TRBV6-1 to TRBJ2-7, with D possibly called TRBD1 or TRBD2 (5 bases each). Germline V gene lookup returns CDR1 MNHNS and CDR2 SASEGT. V lost 3 bases and J 6 bases, leaving 12 bases between the germline ends. This CDR3 has 13 amino acids. CDR3 nucleotide sequence: TGTGCCAGCAGTGACCTATGGGGGAGCGAGCAGTACTTC. Its translation: CASSDLWGSEQYF.